A selection of T cell receptor beta chains follows, all from one sample in a study of blood T cells in healthy people across ages. TCRdb analysed the 5' RACE reads with MiXCR anew, one entry per CDR3 protein. This sample has under 850,000 distinct CDR3 sequences, with 30% to 45% found just once. Specimen: blood. Receptors were obtained from a man between 18 and 35 years old in good health. Each CDR3 is given with its conserved first and last residue. A D gene is named only where the DNA matches it firmly. Expanded clones are given a class, and other clones once, few, many or no size at all.

CDR3 protein	CDR3 DNA	D gene	J gene	V gene	clone size	CDR3 length
CASSLIGSNTGELFF	TGTGCCAGCAGCTTAATCGGCTCGAACACCGGGGAGCTGTTTTTT	NA	TRBJ2-2	TRBV7-2	NA	15
CASSLGSQGSEQYF	TGTGCCAGCAGCTTGGGCTCCCAGGGGAGCGAGCAGTACTTC	NA	TRBJ2-7	TRBV7-9	few	14
CASRRDISSTDTQYF	TGTGCCAGCAGGAGGGACATATCTAGCACAGATACGCAGTATTTT	NA	TRBJ2-3	TRBV6-4	NA	15
CASSRDRAEYYGYTF	TGCGCCAGCAGCCGCGATAGGGCAGAGTACTATGGCTACACCTTC	NA	TRBJ1-2	TRBV4-3	NA	15
CASSVIQGIETQYF	TGTGCCAGCAGTGTGATTCAGGGGATCGAGACCCAGTACTTC	NA	TRBJ2-5	TRBV2	NA	14
CASSQTRLNNYGYTF	TGCGCCAGCAGCCAGACCCGACTGAATAACTATGGCTACACCTTC	NA	TRBJ1-2	TRBV4-1	NA	15
CSAQQGGETQYF	TGCAGTGCGCAACAGGGTGGAGAGACCCAGTACTTC	NA	TRBJ2-5	TRBV20-1	many	12
CANSLEGEAFF	TGCGCCAACAGCTTGGAGGGGGAAGCTTTCTTT	NA	TRBJ1-1	TRBV5-1	NA	11
CTSSRQGYEQYF	TGTACCAGCAGTCGACAGGGCTACGAGCAGTACTTC	TRBD1	TRBJ2-7	TRBV2	NA	12
CSATTAPNEKLFF	TGCAGTGCTACGACAGCCCCAAATGAAAAACTGTTTTTT	NA	TRBJ1-4	TRBV20-1	few	13
CASSHSRRMNTEAFF	TGTGCCAGTAGCCATTCCAGGCGAATGAACACTGAAGCTTTCTTT	NA	TRBJ1-1	TRBV14	few	15